These 12 T cell receptor beta chains were all obtained from the same sample, sequenced in a study of beta chain features in type 1 diabetes. Expressed TCRB transcripts were sequenced, since all the RNA that had been isolated was reverse transcribed. The table came from immunoSEQ multiplex PCR; TCRdb's copy has only in-frame clones and leaves some out. The data contain hundreds of thousands of clones, about a sixth of them seen just once; the ten biggest clones take up 0.09% to 0.095%. Sequenced: naive CD4+ T cells from blood. Receptors originate from a man aged 18 to 29 in good health.

This clone has just a few counts. This chain links TRBV7-9 with TRBJ2-7, with D unresolved. The CDR3 spans 14 residues. Germline CDR1 is SEHNR and CDR2 is FQNEAQ (reference sequence). Trimming took off 2 bases at V and 5 bases at J, with 13 bases between the two ends. The CDR3 DNA is TGTGCCAGCAGCTTACTCCAGCCCCGCCACGAGCAGTACTTC. Translation gives CASSLLQPRHEQYF.

The chain links TRBV4-3 to TRBJ1-2, with a weak D call TRBD1 (5 bases). Trimming stripped 2 bases from V and 6 bases from J, with 19 bases between. In germline, CDR1 is LGHNA, CDR2 YSLEER. CDR3 length equals 16 residues. The CDR3 nucleotides are TGCGCCAGCAGCCAACAGACAGCCCTCTTAAGGAATGGCTACACCTTC. This translates into CASSQQTALLRNGYTF.

This chain connects TRBV10-3 to TRBJ2-7; D is unclear. The ends were cut back, 7 bases at V and 1 base at J, with 14 bases in the middle. CDR1 is ENHRY and CDR2 is SYGVKD in the germline V gene. This CDR3 has 14 amino acids. This CDR3 is CAITWGSGSYEQYF. The CDR3 DNA is TGTGCCATCACTTGGGGTTCTGGATCCTACGAGCAGTACTTC.

The genes are TRBV9 and TRBJ1-2; the D is unclear. The V and J ends lost 0 bases and 7 bases respectively, with 16 bases between them. CDR3 length: 15 amino acids. Per germline, CDR1 SGDLS and CDR2 YYNGEE. CDR3 nucleotide sequence: TGTGCCAGCAGCGTAGCTGTCCGGCAGGCGGGTGGCTACACCTTC. Translating it yields CASSVAVRQAGGYTF. Full variable domain (missing parts from reference TRBV9 and TRBJ1-2): DSGVTQTPKHLITATGQRVTLRCSPRSGDLSVYWYQQSLDQGLQFLIQYYNGEERAKGNILERFSAQQFPDLHSELNLSSLELGDSALYFCASSVAVRQAGGYTFGSGTRLTVV.

The chain couples TRBV7-7 to TRBJ2-1, with D unresolved. Trimming stripped 0 bases from V and 9 bases from J, with 6 bases between. The CDR3 is 12 residues long. CDR1 and CDR2 (germline): SSHAT, FNYEAQ (reference sequence). CDR3 residues: CASSLAGGEQFF. In DNA form, the CDR3 reads TGTGCCAGCAGCTTAGCCGGCGGTGAGCAGTTCTTC.

The chain couples TRBV9 to TRBJ2-1; 11 bases are shared with TRBD2. From germline, CDR1 is SGDLS and CDR2 YYNGEE. This CDR3 has 14 amino acids. The V gene end was trimmed by 2 bases and the J gene end by 7 bases; junction bases not matched to a gene: 2. This CDR3 reads CASSVASGGNEQFF. The CDR3 DNA reads as TGTGCCAGCAGCGTGGCTAGCGGGGGGAATGAGCAGTTCTTC.

This clone has just a few counts. The chain is built from TRBV5-1 and TRBJ2-7; weak D call: TRBD2 (6 bases). Trimming took 4 bases from V and 6 from J, leaving 14 bases between them. CDR3 length: 13 amino acids. Germline loops: CDR1 SGHRS, CDR2 YFSETQ. In DNA, the CDR3 is TGCGCCAGCAGCCCGGGACTCCCCATCGAGCAGTACTTC. This gives the protein CASSPGLPIEQYF.

Details on this clone: Compared with germline, one end of the junction differs, possibly owing to a read error. The V call is TRBV7-7, the J call TRBJ1-5; 7 positions match TRBD1. The CDR3 has 13 residues. CDR1 and CDR2 (germline): SSHAT, FNYEAQ (reference sequence). CDR3 region: CASSFAGGQPQHF. The CDR3 DNA reads as TGTGCTAGCAGCTTTGCAGGGGGTCAGCCCCAGCATTTT. The variable domain in full, with the rest retrieved from reference TRBV7-7 and TRBJ1-5, is GAGVSQSPRYKVTKRGQDVTLRCDPISSHATLYWYQQALGQGPEFLTYFNYEAQPDKSGLPSDRFSAERPEGSISTLTIQRTEQRDSAMYRCASSFAGGQPQHFGDGTRLSIL.

This clone was seen a handful of times. The chain carries TRBV28 and TRBJ1-5, with D uncertain. Germline lookup yields CDR1 MDHEN and CDR2 SYDVKM. Trimming removed 3 bases at V and 7 bases at J, with 7 bases between. This CDR3 has 12 amino acids. CDR3 DNA sequence: TGTGCCAGCAGTTTCGTCGTCCAGCCCCAGCATTTT. The encoded protein is CASSFVVQPQHF.

This clone showed up just a few times. Mismatch with germline at one junction end may stem from a read error. The V and J genes are TRBV7-7 and TRBJ2-3; D unclear. Germline assignment: CDR1 SSHAT and CDR2 FNYEAQ (reference sequence). The CDR3 has 13 residues. DNA for the CDR3: TGTGCTAGCAGCTTCCGTCGCTCAGATACGCAGTATTTT. Its translation: CASSFRRSDTQYF.

The sample holds a few counts of this clone. This rearrangement joins TRBV9 to TRBJ2-1; 7 nucleotides line up with TRBD2. Losses at the gene ends were 3 bases for V and 2 bases for J; bases not matched to a gene: 11. Per germline, CDR1 SGDLS and CDR2 YYNGEE. The CDR3 is made up of 17 amino acids. The CDR3 sequence: CASSAGLDREPYNEQFF. Written as DNA, the CDR3 is TGTGCCAGCAGCGCCGGACTAGATCGGGAGCCCTACAATGAGCAGTTCTTC.

This clone was picked up a small number of times. The rearrangement uses TRBV11-2 and TRBJ2-7, with TRBD2 identical over 9 bases. V was clipped by 1 base and J by 2 bases; unmatched bases: 3. Germline V gene lookup returns CDR1 SGHAT and CDR2 FQNNGV. The CDR3 length is 15 residues. The CDR3 coding sequence is TGTGCCAGCAGCTTAGGCGGGGGGGCTCCCTACGAGCAGTACTTC. Translation gives CASSLGGGAPYEQYF.